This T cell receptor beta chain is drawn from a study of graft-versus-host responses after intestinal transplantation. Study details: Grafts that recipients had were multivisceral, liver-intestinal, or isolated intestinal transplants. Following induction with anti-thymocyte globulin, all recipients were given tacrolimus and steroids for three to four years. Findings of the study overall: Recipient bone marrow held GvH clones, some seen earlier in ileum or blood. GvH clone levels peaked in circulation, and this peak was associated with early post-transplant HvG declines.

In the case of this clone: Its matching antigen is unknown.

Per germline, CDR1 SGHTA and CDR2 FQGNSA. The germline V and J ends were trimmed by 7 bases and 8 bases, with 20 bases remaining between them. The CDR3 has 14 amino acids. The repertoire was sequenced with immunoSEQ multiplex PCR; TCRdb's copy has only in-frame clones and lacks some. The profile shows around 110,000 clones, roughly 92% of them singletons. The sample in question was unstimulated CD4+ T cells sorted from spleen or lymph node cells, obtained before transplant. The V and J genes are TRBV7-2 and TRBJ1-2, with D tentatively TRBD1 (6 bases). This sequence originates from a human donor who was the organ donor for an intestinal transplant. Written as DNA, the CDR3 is TGTGCCAGCATCCCGGGACACGGGAGGGGCGGCTACACCTTC. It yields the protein CASIPGHGRGGYTF.